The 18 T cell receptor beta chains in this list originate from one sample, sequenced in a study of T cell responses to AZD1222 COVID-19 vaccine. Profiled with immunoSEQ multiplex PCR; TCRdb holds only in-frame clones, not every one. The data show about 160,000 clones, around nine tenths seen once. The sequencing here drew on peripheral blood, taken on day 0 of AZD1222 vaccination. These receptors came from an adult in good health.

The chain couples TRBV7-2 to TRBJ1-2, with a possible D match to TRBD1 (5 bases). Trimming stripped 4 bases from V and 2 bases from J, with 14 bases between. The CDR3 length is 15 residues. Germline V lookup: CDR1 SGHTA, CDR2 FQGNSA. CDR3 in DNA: TGTGCCAGCAGCTCCCCGGACAAGGGAAACTATGGCTACACCTTC. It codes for CASSSPDKGNYGYTF.

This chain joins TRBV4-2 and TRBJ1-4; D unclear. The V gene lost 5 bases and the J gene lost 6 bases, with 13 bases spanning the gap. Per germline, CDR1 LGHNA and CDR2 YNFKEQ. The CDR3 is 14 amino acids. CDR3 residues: CASSTSPADEKLFF. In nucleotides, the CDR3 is TGTGCCAGCAGCACCTCTCCCGCGGATGAAAAACTGTTTTTT.

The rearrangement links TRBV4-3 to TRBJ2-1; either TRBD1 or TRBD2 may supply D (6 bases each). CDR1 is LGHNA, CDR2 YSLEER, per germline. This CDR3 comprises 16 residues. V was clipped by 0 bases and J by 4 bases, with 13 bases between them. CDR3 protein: CASSQDRGTGYNEQFF. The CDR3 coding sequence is TGCGCCAGCAGCCAAGATAGGGGGACTGGGTACAATGAGCAGTTCTTC.

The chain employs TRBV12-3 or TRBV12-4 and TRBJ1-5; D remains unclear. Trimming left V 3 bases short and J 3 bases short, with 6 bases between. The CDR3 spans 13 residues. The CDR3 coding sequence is TGTGCCAGCAGTTTTCAACTCAATCAGCCCCAGCATTTT. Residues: CASSFQLNQPQHF.

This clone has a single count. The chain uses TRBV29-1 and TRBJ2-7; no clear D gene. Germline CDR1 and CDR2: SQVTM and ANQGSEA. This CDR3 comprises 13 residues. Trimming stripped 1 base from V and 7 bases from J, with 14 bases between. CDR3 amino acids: CSVEVLVGGEQYF. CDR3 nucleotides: TGCAGCGTTGAAGTCTTAGTGGGTGGGGAGCAGTACTTC.

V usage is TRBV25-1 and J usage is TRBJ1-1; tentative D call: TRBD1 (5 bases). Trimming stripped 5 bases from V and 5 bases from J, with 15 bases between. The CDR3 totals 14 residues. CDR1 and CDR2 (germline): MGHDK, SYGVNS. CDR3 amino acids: CASSPQGFWTEAFF. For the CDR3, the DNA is TGTGCCAGCAGTCCTCAGGGTTTTTGGACTGAAGCTTTCTTT.

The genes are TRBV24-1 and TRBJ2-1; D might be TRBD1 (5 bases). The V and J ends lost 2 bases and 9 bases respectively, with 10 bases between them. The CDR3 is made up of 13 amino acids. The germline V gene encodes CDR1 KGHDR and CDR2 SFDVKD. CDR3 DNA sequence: TGTGCCACCAGTGATTCTGGACAAAGTGAGCAGTTCTTC. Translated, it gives CATSDSGQSEQFF.

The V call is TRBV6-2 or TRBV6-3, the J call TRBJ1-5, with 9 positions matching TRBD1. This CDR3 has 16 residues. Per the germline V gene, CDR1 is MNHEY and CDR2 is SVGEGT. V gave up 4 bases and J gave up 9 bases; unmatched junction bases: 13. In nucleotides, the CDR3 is TGTGCCAGCAGTTTTCCCGGGACAGGGCAGACCGCGCCCCAGCATTTT. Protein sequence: CASSFPGTGQTAPQHF.

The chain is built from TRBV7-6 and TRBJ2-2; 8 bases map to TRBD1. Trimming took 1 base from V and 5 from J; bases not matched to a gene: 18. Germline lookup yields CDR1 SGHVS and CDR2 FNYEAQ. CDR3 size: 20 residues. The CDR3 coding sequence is TGTGCCAGCAGCTTAGATGTTCAGGGGGCCAGGGGCCCTCAGACCGGGGAGCTGTTTTTT. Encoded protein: CASSLDVQGARGPQTGELFF.

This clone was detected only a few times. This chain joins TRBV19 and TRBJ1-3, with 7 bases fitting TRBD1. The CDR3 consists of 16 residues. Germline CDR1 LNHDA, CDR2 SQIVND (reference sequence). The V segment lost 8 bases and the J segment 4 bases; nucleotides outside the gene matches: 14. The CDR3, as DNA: TGTGCCAGTTCCTCACTCTGGGACAGCGACGGAAACACCATATATTTT. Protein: CASSSLWDSDGNTIYF.

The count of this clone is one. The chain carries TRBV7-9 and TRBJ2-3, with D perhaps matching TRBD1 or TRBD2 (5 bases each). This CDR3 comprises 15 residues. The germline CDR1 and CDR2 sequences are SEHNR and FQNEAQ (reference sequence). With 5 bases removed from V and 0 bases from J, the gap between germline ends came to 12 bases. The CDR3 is CASSPPGRSTDTQYF. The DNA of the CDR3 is TGTGCCAGCAGCCCCCCGGGACGGAGCACAGATACGCAGTATTTT. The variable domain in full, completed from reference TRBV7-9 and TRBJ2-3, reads DTGVSQNPRHKITKRGQNVTFRCDPISEHNRLYWYRQTLGQGPEFLTYFQNEAQLEKSRLLSDRFSAERPKGSFSTLEIQRTEQGDSAMYLCASSPPGRSTDTQYFGPGTRLTVL.

CDR3 DNA sequence: TGTGCCAGCAGTTTAAGGGTAGCGGGAGGGCCTTACGAGCAGTACTTC. Protein sequence: CASSLRVAGGPYEQYF. The genes are TRBV27 and TRBJ2-7, with 11 bases lining up with TRBD2. CDR3 size: 16 residues. The germline V gene has CDR1 MNHEY and CDR2 SMNVEV (reference sequence). The junction had 7 bases not matched to a gene; V was cut back by 2 bases and J by 4 bases.

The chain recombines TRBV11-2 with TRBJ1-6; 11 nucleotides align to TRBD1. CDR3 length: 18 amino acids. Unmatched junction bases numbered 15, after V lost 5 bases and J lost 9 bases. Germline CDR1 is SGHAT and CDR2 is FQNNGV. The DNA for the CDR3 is TGTGCCAGCAGCCGAGGATCCCAAACCGGGACAGGGGGTTCACCCCTCCACTTT. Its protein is CASSRGSQTGTGGSPLHF.

Here the CDR3 reads CASSQDIWGNPSTEAFF. The CDR3 coding sequence is TGCGCCAGCAGCCAAGATATATGGGGGAATCCCTCCACTGAAGCTTTCTTT. The chain uses TRBV4-3 and TRBJ1-1, with D perhaps TRBD1 (5 bases). This CDR3 spans 17 amino acids. Trimming took off 0 bases at V and 4 bases at J, with 18 bases between the two ends. Germline CDR1 reads LGHNA; CDR2 reads YSLEER.

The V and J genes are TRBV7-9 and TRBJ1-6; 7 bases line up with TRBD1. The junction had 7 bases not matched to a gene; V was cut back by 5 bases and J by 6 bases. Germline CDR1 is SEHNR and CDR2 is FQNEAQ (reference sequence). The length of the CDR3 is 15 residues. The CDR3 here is CASSADRARNSPLHF. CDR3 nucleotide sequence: TGTGCCAGCAGCGCCGACAGGGCGCGTAATTCACCCCTCCACTTT. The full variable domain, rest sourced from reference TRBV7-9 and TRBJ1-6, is DTGVSQNPRHKITKRGQNVTFRCDPISEHNRLYWYRQTLGQGPEFLTYFQNEAQLEKSRLLSDRFSAERPKGSFSTLEIQRTEQGDSAMYLCASSADRARNSPLHFGNGTRLTVT.

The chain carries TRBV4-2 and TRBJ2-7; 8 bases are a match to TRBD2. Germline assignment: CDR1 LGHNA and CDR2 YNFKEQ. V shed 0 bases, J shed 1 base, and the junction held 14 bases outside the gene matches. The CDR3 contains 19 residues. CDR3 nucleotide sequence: TGTGCCAGCAGCCAAGATCGTCTTCTTGGGACTAGTATTTCCTACGAGCAGTACTTC. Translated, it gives CASSQDRLLGTSISYEQYF.

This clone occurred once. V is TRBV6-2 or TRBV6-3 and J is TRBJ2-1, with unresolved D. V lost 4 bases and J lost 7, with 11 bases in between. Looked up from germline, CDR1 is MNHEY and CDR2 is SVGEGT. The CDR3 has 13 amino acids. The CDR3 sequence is CASSSYLINEQFF. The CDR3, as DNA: TGTGCCAGCAGTTCTTATTTGATAAATGAGCAGTTCTTC.

The CDR3 spells CASSFDISGLGNQPQHF. CDR3 sequence (DNA): TGTGCCAGCAGTTTTGATATATCGGGGCTAGGCAATCAGCCCCAGCATTTT. J is TRBJ1-5 and V is TRBV28; D possibly corresponds to TRBD1 (5 bases). The germline V gene encodes CDR1 MDHEN and CDR2 SYDVKM. Trimming cost V 3 bases and J 2 bases, with 17 bases left between them. The CDR3 loop spans 17 amino acids.